This T cell receptor (beta chain) was found in a study of tumor-infiltrating lymphocytes in primary liver carcinoma. On the study more broadly: Male and female patients aged 30 to 69 years made up the cohort.

As regards this clonotype: One end of the junction does not line up with germline, which may come from a read error.

From about 0.5 ug of total RNA, TCR beta-specific cDNA was reverse-transcribed using a constant-region primer. TCR beta libraries came from three nested multiplex PCR rounds using slightly modified ARM-PCR. The first two PCR rounds, roughly 10 cycles each, used TRBV1-TRBV30 forward primers and a C-beta reverse primer. One entry per CDR3 protein results from TCRdb running MiXCR on the multiplex PCR reads. The sample yields some 190,000 distinct CDR3 sequences, approximately 86% seen once. Looked up from germline, CDR1 is MNHEY and CDR2 is SVGEGT. The CDR3 sequence is 12 residues long. RNA and DNA were co-extracted from approximately 20-30 mg of unsorted bulk tissue. Viable tumor cell content exceeded 75% in every tumor sample.

Sequences were obtained from tumor tissue from primary liver carcinoma. J is TRBJ2-7 and V is TRBV6-2 or TRBV6-3; tentatively, D is TRBD1 (6 bases). The receptor comes from a man aged 40-55 years with primary liver carcinoma and hepatitis B virus infection. CDR3 amino acids: CASRSGVYEEYF. The DNA of the CDR3 is TGTGCAAGCAGATCAGGGGTCTACGAGGAGTACTTC.